Sequencing of this T cell receptor beta chain was carried out in a study of Ad26.COV2.S vaccination and SARS-CoV-2 variants. Study-level results: Post-vaccination breadth of spike-specific CD8+ and CD4+ T cell responses was reportedly substantial.

The CDR3 totals 14 residues. With V trimmed by 1 base and J by 7 bases, 6 bases remained unmatched. Germline CDR1 is MNHEY and CDR2 is SVGEGT. A note on this clone: The antigen is undetermined.

Described treatment: about 20 received Ad26.COV2.S at low or high dose, single or two shots; several received placebo; per-sample allocation not given. The samples were gathered on day 63 after the first injection of vaccine or placebo. An Ad26 vector expressing Wuhan-strain SARS-CoV-2 spike constituted the vaccine. The protocol was immunoSEQ multiplex PCR, while the TCRdb copy is restricted to in-frame clones and leaves out a portion. The sample comprises 350,000 to 400,000 clones, approximately 86% of which are singletons, and roughly 3.5% rests with the top ten. The rearrangement uses TRBV6-2 or TRBV6-3 and TRBJ2-7; 8 nucleotides line up with TRBD2. Sequences were derived from peripheral blood, sampled in a trial of Ad26.COV2.S vaccine versus placebo. This TCR was sampled from a person aged 18-60 years who received the Ad26.COV2.S COVID-19 vaccine or a placebo. The CDR3 is CASSYLGLAGEQYF. The DNA of the CDR3 is TGTGCCAGCAGTTACTTAGGACTAGCTGGTGAGCAGTACTTC.